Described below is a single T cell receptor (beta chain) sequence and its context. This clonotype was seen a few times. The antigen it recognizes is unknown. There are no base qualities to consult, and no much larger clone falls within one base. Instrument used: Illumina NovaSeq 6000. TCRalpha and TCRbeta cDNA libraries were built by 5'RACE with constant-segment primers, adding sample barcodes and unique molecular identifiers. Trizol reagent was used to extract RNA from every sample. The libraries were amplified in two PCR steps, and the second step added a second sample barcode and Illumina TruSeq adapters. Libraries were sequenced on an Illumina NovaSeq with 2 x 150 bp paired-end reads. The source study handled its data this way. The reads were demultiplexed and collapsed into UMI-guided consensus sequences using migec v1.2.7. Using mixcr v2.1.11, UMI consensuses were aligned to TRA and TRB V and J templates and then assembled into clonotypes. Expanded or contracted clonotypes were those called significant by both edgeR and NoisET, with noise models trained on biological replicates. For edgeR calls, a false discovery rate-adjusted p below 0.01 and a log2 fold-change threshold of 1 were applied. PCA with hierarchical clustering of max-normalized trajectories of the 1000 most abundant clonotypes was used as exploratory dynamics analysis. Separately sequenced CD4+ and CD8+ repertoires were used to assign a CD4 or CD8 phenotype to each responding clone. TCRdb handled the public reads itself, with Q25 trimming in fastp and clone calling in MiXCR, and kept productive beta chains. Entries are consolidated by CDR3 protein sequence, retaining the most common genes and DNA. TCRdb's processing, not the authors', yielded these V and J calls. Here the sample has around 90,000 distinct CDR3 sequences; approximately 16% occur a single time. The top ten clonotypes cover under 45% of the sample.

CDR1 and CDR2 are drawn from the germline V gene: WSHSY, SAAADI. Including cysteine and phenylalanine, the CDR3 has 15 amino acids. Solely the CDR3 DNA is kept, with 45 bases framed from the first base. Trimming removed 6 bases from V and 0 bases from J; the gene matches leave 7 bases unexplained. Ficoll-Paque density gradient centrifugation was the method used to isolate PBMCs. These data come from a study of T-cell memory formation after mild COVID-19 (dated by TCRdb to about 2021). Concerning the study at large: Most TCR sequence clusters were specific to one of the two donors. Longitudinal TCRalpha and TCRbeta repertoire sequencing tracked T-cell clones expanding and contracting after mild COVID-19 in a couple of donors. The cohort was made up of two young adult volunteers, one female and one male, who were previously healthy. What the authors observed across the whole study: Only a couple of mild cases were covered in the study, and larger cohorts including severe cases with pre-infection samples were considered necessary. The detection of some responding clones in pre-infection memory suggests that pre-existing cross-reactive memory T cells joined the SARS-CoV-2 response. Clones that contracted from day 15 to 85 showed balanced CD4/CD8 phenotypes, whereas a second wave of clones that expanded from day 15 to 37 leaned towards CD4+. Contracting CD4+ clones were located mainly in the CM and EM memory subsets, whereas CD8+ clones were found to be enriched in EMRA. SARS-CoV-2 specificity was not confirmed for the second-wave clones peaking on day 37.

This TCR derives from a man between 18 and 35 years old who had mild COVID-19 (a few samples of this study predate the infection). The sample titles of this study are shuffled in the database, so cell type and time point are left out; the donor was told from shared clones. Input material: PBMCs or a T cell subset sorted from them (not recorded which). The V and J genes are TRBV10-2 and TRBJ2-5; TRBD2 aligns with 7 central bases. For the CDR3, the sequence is CASRFPGGNQETQYF. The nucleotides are TGCGCCAGCAGGTTTCCGGGGGGAAACCAAGAGACCCAGTACTTC.